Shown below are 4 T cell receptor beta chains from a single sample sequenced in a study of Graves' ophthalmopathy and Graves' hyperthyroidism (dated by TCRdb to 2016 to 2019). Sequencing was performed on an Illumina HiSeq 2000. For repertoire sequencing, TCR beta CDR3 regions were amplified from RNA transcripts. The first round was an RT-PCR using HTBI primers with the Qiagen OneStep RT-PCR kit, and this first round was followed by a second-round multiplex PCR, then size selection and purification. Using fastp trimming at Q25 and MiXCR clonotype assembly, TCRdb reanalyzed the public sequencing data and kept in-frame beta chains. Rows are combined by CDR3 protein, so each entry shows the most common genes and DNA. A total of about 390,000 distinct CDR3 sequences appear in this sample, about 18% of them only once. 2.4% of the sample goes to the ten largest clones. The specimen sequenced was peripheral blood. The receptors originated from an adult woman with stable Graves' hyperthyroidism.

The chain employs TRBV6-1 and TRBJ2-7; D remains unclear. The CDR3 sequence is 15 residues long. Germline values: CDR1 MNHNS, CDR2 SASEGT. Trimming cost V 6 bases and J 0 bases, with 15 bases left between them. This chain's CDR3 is CASSLGRPVSYEQYF. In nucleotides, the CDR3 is TGTGCCAGCAGCCTCGGCAGGCCCGTCTCCTACGAGCAGTACTTC.

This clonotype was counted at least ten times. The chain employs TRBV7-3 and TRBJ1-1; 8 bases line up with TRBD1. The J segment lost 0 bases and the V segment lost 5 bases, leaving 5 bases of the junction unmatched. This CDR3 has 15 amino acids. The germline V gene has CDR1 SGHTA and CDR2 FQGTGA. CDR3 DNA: TGTGCCAGCAGCCCGGCAGGGGGCCTGAACACTGAAGCTTTCTTT. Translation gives CASSPAGGLNTEAFF.

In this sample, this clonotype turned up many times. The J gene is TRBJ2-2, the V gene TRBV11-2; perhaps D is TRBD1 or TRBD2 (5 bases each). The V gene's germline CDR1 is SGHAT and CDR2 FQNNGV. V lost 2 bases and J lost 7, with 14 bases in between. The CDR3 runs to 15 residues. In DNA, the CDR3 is TGTGCCAGCAGCTTATTCGGGACCGGAATCGGGGAGCTGTTTTTT. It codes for CASSLFGTGIGELFF.

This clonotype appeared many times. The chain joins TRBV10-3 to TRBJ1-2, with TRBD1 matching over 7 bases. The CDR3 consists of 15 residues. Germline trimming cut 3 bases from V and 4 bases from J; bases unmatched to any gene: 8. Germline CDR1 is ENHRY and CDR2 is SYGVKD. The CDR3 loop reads CAISDAAGGSYGYTF. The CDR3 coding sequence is TGTGCCATCAGTGATGCGGCAGGGGGAAGCTATGGCTACACCTTC.